Listed below are T cell receptor beta chains from one sample, sequenced in a study of shared clonotypes between healthy human individuals. TCRdb's copy holds only in-frame clones and misses some; the assay was immunoSEQ multiplex PCR. The sample carries approximately 650,000 clones, less than 97% recorded once. The sample consisted of naive CD8+ T cells sorted from blood. The receptor source for this set is a woman aged 25 to 39 in good health. Both conserved end residues are part of each CDR3. The D gene is left open where the match is weak. Some rows mark clone size as missing; the rest say once, few, many or name a class of expanded clone.

J gene,V gene,clone size,D gene,CDR3 DNA,CDR3 protein
TRBJ2-1,TRBV5-4,few,NA,TGTGCCAGCAGCTTAAACAATGAGCAGTTCTTC,CASSLNNEQFF
TRBJ1-2,TRBV6-4,NA,NA,TGTGCCAGCAGTGACAAGCTAAGATCGAACTATGGCTACACCTTC,CASSDKLRSNYGYTF
TRBJ1-6,TRBV2,NA,TRBD1,TGTGCCAGCACCCAGGACAGGGGTTACGGTTCACCCCTCCACTTT,CASTQDRGYGSPLHF
TRBJ1-3,TRBV5-6,NA,NA,TGTGCCAGCAGCTTCCAACGTACGGGCGGACGGAGCCGAGGAAACACCATATATTTT,CASSFQRTGGRSRGNTIYF
TRBJ1-2,TRBV28,once,NA,TGTGCCAGCAGTTTAGAGAGATCAGTGCAGGAACCTAACTATGGCTACACCTTC,CASSLERSVQEPNYGYTF
TRBJ2-2,TRBV6-1,NA,NA,TGTGCCAGCAGTGAAGCTGACAGTATTGGCACCGGGGAGCTGTTTTTT,CASSEADSIGTGELFF
TRBJ2-5,TRBV2,NA,TRBD2,TGTGCCAGCAGGCCGACTAGCGGGAGATCCCAAGAGACCCAGTACTTC,CASRPTSGRSQETQYF
TRBJ2-1,TRBV14,NA,TRBD2,TGTGCCAGCAGCCATATGTCACTAGCGGGCCTCTACAATGAGCAGTTCTTC,CASSHMSLAGLYNEQFF
TRBJ2-7,TRBV11-2,NA,NA,TGTGCCAGCAGCTTCAGGGGGGGGAATGAGCAGTACTTC,CASSFRGGNEQYF
TRBJ2-2,TRBV19,NA,TRBD1,TGTGCCAGTAGTATAGATCCAGGGACAGCGAACACCGGGGAGCTGTTTTTT,CASSIDPGTANTGELFF
TRBJ2-2,TRBV9,NA,NA,TGTGCCAGCAGCGAGGGGATCTTCCCTGGGACCGGGGAGCTGTTTTTT,CASSEGIFPGTGELFF
TRBJ2-7,TRBV15,once,NA,TGTGCCACCGAAGGGCTAGACTACGAGCAGTACTTC,CATEGLDYEQYF
TRBJ2-7,TRBV4-2,NA,NA,TGTGCCAGCAGCCCGTGGGACGGCCCCTACGAGCAGTACTTC,CASSPWDGPYEQYF
TRBJ1-2,TRBV4-1,NA,TRBD1,TGCGCCAGCAGCCAAGGCGGGGGACAGGGCTATGGCTACACCTTC,CASSQGGGQGYGYTF
TRBJ1-2,TRBV25-1,NA,NA,TGTGCCAGCAGTCCCAGGGGCGGCTATGGCTACACCTTC,CASSPRGGYGYTF
TRBJ2-6,TRBV29-1,NA,NA,TGCAGCGTTACGGACACCCTCTCTGGGGCCAACGTCCTGACTTTC,CSVTDTLSGANVLTF
TRBJ2-1,TRBV27,NA,NA,TGTGCCAGCAGCCCTGGGGTTAGCTCCTACAATGAGCAGTTCTTC,CASSPGVSSYNEQFF
TRBJ2-1,TRBV11-3,NA,TRBD2,TGTGCCAGCAGCGTTAGCGGGAGGGACGATACATATGAGCAGTTCTTC,CASSVSGRDDTYEQFF
TRBJ2-7,TRBV11-2,NA,NA,TGTGCCAGCAGCTCCTACAGGGAGGCTCAAGACGAGCAGTACTTC,CASSSYREAQDEQYF
TRBJ2-7,TRBV19,NA,NA,TGTGCCAGTAGTATGGGACCCTCTTACGAGCAGTACTTC,CASSMGPSYEQYF
TRBJ2-7,TRBV7-9,NA,TRBD1,TGTGCCAGCAGCCCGTTACAGGGGGCCGGGGGCGAGCAGTACTTC,CASSPLQGAGGEQYF
TRBJ2-7,TRBV4-1,once,NA,TGCGCCAGCAGCCAAGAGTGGGACTTCAGAGCCTACGAGCAGTACTTC,CASSQEWDFRAYEQYF